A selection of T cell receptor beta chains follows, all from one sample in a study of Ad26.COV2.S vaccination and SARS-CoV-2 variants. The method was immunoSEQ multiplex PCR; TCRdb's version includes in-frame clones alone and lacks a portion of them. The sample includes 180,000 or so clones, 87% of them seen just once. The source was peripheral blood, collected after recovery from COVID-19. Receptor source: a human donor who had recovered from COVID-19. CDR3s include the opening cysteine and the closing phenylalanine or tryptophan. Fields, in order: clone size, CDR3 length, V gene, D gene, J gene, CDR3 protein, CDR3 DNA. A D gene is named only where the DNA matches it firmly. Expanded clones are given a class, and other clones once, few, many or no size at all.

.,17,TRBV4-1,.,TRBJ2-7,CASSQDAAPLEVYEQYF,TGCGCCAGCAGCCAAGATGCGGCCCCTCTCGAGGTTTACGAGCAGTACTTC
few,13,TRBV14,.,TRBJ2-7,CASSPSTPFEQYF,TGTGCCAGCAGCCCCTCCACACCCTTCGAGCAGTACTTC
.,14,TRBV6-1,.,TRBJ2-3,CASSERVGGDTQYF,TGTGCCAGCAGTGAAAGGGTCGGGGGAGATACGCAGTATTTT
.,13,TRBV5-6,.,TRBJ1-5,CASSPGVNQPQHF,TGTGCCAGCAGTCCCGGGGTCAATCAGCCCCAGCATTTT
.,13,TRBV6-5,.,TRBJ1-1,CASSALENTEAFF,TGTGCCAGCAGCGCGCTGGAGAACACTGAAGCTTTCTTT
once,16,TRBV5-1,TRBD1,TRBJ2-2,CASSLRTGQNTGELFF,TGCGCCAGCAGCTTGAGGACAGGGCAAAACACCGGGGAGCTGTTTTTT
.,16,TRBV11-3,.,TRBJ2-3,CASSYQGSSSTDTQYF,TGTGCCAGCAGCTACCAGGGATCCTCTAGCACAGATACGCAGTATTTT
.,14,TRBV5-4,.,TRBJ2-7,CASSLDGRPYEQYF,TGTGCCAGCAGCTTGGATGGGCGTCCCTACGAGCAGTACTTC
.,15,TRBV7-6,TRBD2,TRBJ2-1,CASSLGGGSYNEQFF,TGTGCCAGCAGCTTAGGCGGGGGCTCCTACAATGAGCAGTTCTTC
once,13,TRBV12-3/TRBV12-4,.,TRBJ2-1,CASSPRDPLVQFF,TGTGCCAGCAGTCCCCGTGACCCCCTGGTCCAGTTCTTC
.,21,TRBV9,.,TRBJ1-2,CASSVRIRPPARGRSSYGYTF,TGTGCCAGCAGCGTAAGAATCCGGCCCCCCGCCCGGGGCCGGTCCTCCTATGGCTACACCTTC
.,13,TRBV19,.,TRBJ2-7,CASRQESSYEQYF,TGTGCCAGTCGACAGGAAAGCTCCTACGAGCAGTACTTC
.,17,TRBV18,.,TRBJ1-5,CASSPRDGGPHNQPQHF,TGTGCCAGCTCACCACGGGACGGGGGCCCTCACAATCAGCCCCAGCATTTT
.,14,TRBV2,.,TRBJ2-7,CASSEALRVSRQYF,TGTGCCAGCAGTGAAGCGCTTCGCGTATCCAGGCAGTACTTC
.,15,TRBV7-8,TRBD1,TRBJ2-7,CASSLANRGLGEQYF,TGTGCCAGCAGCTTAGCGAACAGGGGGCTGGGGGAGCAGTACTTC
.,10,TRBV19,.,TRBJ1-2,CASSGEGYTF,TGTGCCAGTAGTGGGGAAGGCTACACCTTC
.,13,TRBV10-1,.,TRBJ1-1,CASSEYGYEEAFF,TGCGCCAGCAGTGAGTACGGGTATGAGGAAGCTTTCTTT
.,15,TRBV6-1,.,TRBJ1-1,CASSEGAVMNTEAFF,TGTGCCAGCAGTGAAGGGGCGGTCATGAACACTGAAGCTTTCTTT
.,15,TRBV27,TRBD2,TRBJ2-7,CASSFSGGNSYEQYF,TGTGCCAGCAGTTTTAGCGGGGGCAACTCCTACGAGCAGTACTTC
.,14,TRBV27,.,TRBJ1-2,CASSLGGADYGYTF,TGTGCCAGCAGTTTAGGGGGGGCGGACTATGGCTACACCTTC
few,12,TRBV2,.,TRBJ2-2,CASGSGIEELFF,TGTGCCAGCGGATCCGGAATAGAGGAGCTGTTTTTT
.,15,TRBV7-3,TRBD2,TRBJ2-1,CASRAPGTKNNEQFF,TGTGCCAGCAGGGCTCCCGGGACTAAAAACAATGAGCAGTTCTTC
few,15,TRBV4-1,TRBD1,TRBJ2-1,CASSQTGNFYNEQFF,TGCGCCAGCAGCCAGACAGGGAATTTCTACAATGAGCAGTTCTTC
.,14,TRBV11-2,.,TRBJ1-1,CASSALYAGAEAFF,TGTGCCAGCAGCGCACTTTACGCCGGAGCTGAAGCTTTCTTT
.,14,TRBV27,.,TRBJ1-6,CASSFTGRNSPLHF,TGTGCCAGCAGTTTTACGGGGCGGAATTCACCCCTCCACTTT
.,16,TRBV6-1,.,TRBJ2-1,CASSGAPPGVSNEQFF,TGTGCCAGCAGTGGAGCTCCCCCGGGAGTTAGTAATGAGCAGTTCTTC
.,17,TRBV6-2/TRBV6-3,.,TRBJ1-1,CASSHPGFGGRGTEAFF,TGTGCCAGCAGTCACCCTGGTTTCGGGGGAAGGGGCACTGAAGCTTTCTTT
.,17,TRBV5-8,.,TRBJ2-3,CASSLGVWQGTTDTQYF,TGTGCCAGCAGCTTGGGGGTTTGGCAGGGCACCACAGATACGCAGTATTTT
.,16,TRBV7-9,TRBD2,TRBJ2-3,CASSYPLAGGEDTQYF,TGTGCCAGCAGCTACCCCCTAGCGGGAGGGGAAGATACGCAGTATTTT
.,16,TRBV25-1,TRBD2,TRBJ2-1,CASSDPGLAGLNEQFF,TGTGCCAGCAGTGACCCGGGACTAGCGGGACTTAATGAGCAGTTCTTC
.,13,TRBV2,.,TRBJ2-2,CASNRDDDGELFF,TGTGCCAGCAACAGGGATGATGACGGGGAGCTGTTTTTT
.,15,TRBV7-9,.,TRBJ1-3,CASSLNPPPRNTIYF,TGTGCCAGCAGCTTAAATCCCCCTCCCCGGAACACCATATATTTT
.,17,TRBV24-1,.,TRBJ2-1,CATLPRGRLNSYNEQFF,TGTGCCACCCTCCCTCGGGGACGACTAAATTCCTACAATGAGCAGTTCTTC
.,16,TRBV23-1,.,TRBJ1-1,CASSPTGGQDNTEAFF,TGCGCCAGCAGCCCTACGGGAGGGCAGGACAACACTGAAGCTTTCTTT
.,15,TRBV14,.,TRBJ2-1,CASSPLAETYNEQFF,TGTGCCAGCAGCCCATTAGCGGAAACCTACAATGAGCAGTTCTTC
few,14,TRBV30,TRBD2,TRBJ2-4,CAWSWIAGGNIQYF,TGTGCCTGGAGTTGGATAGCGGGTGGAAACATTCAGTACTTC
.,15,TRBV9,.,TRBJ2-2,CASSVTEMNTGELFF,TGTGCCAGCAGCGTTACTGAGATGAACACCGGGGAGCTGTTTTTT
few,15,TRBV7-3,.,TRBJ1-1,CASSLTGGPNTEAFF,TGTGCCAGCAGCTTAACGGGGGGTCCGAACACTGAAGCTTTCTTT
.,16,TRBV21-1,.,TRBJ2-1,CASSRGVGSSYNEQFF,TGTGCCAGCAGCAGGGGGGTGGGGAGCTCCTACAATGAGCAGTTCTTC
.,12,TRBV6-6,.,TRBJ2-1,CASSYLRYEQFF,TGTGCCAGCAGTTACTTACGTTATGAGCAGTTCTTC
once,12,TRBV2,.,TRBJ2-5,CASSERSETQYF,TGTGCCAGCAGTGAAAGGTCCGAGACCCAGTACTTC
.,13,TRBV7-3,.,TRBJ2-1,CASRDPGMNEQFF,TGTGCCAGCCGGGACCCGGGTATGAATGAGCAGTTCTTC
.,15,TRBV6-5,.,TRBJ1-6,CASSREGTYNSPLHF,TGTGCCAGCAGTCGGGAGGGCACCTATAATTCACCCCTCCACTTT
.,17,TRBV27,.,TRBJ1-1,CASSPARQGLGWSEAFF,TGTGCCAGCAGTCCGGCTAGGCAGGGACTCGGTTGGTCTGAAGCTTTCTTT
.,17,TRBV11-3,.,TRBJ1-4,CASSLTFDGTTNEKLFF,TGTGCCAGCAGCTTAACCTTCGACGGAACAACTAATGAAAAACTGTTTTTT
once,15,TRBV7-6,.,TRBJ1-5,CASSPGPWGNQPQHF,TGTGCCAGCAGCCCGGGCCCCTGGGGCAATCAGCCCCAGCATTTT
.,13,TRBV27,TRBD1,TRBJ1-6,CASSRQGYSPLHF,TGTGCCAGCAGTCGACAGGGGTATTCACCCCTCCACTTT
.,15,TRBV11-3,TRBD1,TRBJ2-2,CASSLGTGETGELFF,TGTGCCAGCAGCTTAGGGACAGGGGAGACCGGGGAGCTGTTTTTT
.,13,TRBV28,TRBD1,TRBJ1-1,CASSAQDRGKAFF,TGTGCCAGCAGCGCGCAGGACAGGGGGAAAGCTTTCTTT
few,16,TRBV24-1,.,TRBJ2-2,CATSNARQANTGELFF,TGTGCCACCAGTAATGCTCGACAGGCGAACACCGGGGAGCTGTTTTTT
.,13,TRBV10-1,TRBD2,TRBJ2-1,CASSETSGRALVF,TGCGCCAGCAGTGAGACTAGCGGGAGGGCCCTGGTCTTC
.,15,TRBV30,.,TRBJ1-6,CAWSKRQLEGSPLHF,TGTGCCTGGAGTAAGCGTCAGCTTGAAGGTTCACCCCTCCACTTT
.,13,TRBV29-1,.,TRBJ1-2,CSVETAGYGGYTF,TGCAGCGTTGAAACAGCGGGCTATGGTGGCTACACCTTC
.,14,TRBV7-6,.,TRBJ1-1,CASSQIGSGTEAFF,TGTGCCAGCAGCCAGATAGGGTCGGGCACTGAAGCTTTCTTT
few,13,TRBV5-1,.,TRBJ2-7,CASSPGLPAEQYF,TGCGCCAGCAGCCCAGGACTTCCCGCAGAGCAGTACTTC
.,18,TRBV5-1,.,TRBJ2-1,CASSLTSGAISSYNEQFF,TGCGCCAGCAGCTTGACGTCAGGGGCGATCTCATCCTACAATGAGCAGTTCTTC
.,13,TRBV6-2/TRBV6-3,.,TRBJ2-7,CASSPGGPYEQYF,TGTGCCAGCAGTCCGGGGGGCCCCTACGAGCAGTACTTC